These 32 T cell receptor beta chains share one sample of origin, sequenced in a study of early T cells in non-severe SARS-CoV-2 infection. MiXCR, run by TCRdb on the 5' RACE reads, gives a single entry per CDR3 protein. The sample holds roughly 54,000 distinct CDR3 sequences, around 5.6% seen once. Sequencing input: whole blood. The receptors shown here come from an adult who was a healthcare worker with PCR-confirmed SARS-CoV-2 infection or an uninfected control (not recorded which).

This clonotype was detected ten times or more. The chain couples TRBV27 to TRBJ2-4, with 9 bases fitting TRBD1. V trimming: 5 bases; J trimming: 0 bases; junction bases outside the gene matches: 11. Per the germline V gene, CDR1 is MNHEY and CDR2 is SMNVEV (reference sequence). The CDR3 consists of 18 residues. In DNA, the CDR3 is TGTGCCAGCAGTAGGGGGGGACAGGGATTCTTAGCCAAAAACATTCAGTACTTC. Its translation is CASSRGGQGFLAKNIQYF.

Concerning this clonotype: An end of the junction differs from the germline gene, which may be a read error. This chain links TRBV7-2 with TRBJ1-1, with no clear D. Germline V gene sequence: CDR1 SGHTA, CDR2 FQGNSA. This CDR3 has 14 residues. CDR3 in DNA: TGTGCCAGCAGCCCTAGTCGGGGAAGCACTGAAGTTTTCTTT. This gives the protein CASSPSRGSTEVFF.

This clonotype was counted at least ten times. The chain uses TRBV3-1 and TRBJ2-2; 8 bases map to TRBD2. CDR3 length equals 15 residues. The germline V gene encodes CDR1 LGHDT and CDR2 YNNKEL (reference sequence). J lost 7 bases, V lost 3 bases, and 7 bases had no gene match. The CDR3 sequence is CASSHQREYNGELFF. Written as DNA, the CDR3 is TGTGCCAGCAGCCACCAGCGGGAGTATAACGGGGAGCTGTTTTTT.

This clonotype showed up many times. The chain carries TRBV9 and TRBJ2-7, with 7 bases fitting TRBD1. The CDR3 covers 15 residues. Germline lookup yields CDR1 SGDLS and CDR2 YYNGEE. After removal of 3 bases from V and 1 base from J, the junction contained 7 bases not matched to a gene. In DNA, the CDR3 is TGTGCCAGCAGCGCCACAGGGGCCTCTTCCTACGAGCAGTACTTC. Translating gives CASSATGASSYEQYF.

The sample holds many counts of this clonotype. The V call is TRBV2, the J call TRBJ1-1, with D perhaps matching TRBD1 (6 bases). Per the germline V gene, CDR1 is SNHLY and CDR2 is FYNNEI. CDR3 length: 14 amino acids. V lost 1 base to trimming and J lost 4 bases, with 10 bases between them. The CDR3 region has the DNA TGTGCCAGCAGTGAAGAGGGGGGGAGCACTGAAGCTTTCTTT. Amino acid sequence: CASSEEGGSTEAFF.

The chain couples TRBV7-2 to TRBJ1-6; D not certain. The CDR3 totals 14 residues. Germline lookup yields CDR1 SGHTA and CDR2 FQGNSA. V shed 3 bases and J shed 2 bases, with 5 bases lying between them. The CDR3 sequence: CASSFGTYNSPLHF. CDR3 nucleotides: TGTGCCAGCAGCTTCGGGACCTATAATTCACCCCTCCACTTT.

This clonotype was seen a handful of times. The CDR3 loop is CASSHPGGRSSYEQYF. The CDR3 DNA is TGCGCCAGCAGCCACCCTGGGGGCAGAAGCTCCTACGAGCAGTACTTC. This chain uses TRBV4-1 with TRBJ2-7; perhaps TRBD1 as D (6 bases). The CDR3 is made up of 16 amino acids. Germline CDR1 and CDR2: MGHRA and YSYEKL. Trimming shortened V by 3 bases and J by 0 bases, and 15 bases separated the two germline ends.

The table lists this clonotype with many counts. The chain combines TRBV2 with TRBJ2-1, with 9 bases fitting TRBD2. CDR1 SNHLY and CDR2 FYNNEI come from the germline V gene. The CDR3 runs 15 residues. V was pared by 0 bases and J by 7 bases, with 4 bases of the junction left unmatched. CDR3 residues: CASSEAGLASNEQFF. In DNA form, the CDR3 reads TGTGCCAGCAGTGAAGCGGGACTAGCATCTAATGAGCAGTTCTTC. Full variable domain (remainder filled in from reference TRBV2 and TRBJ2-1): EPEVTQTPSHQVTQMGQEVILRCVPISNHLYFYWYRQILGQKVEFLVSFYNNEISEKSEIFDDQFSVERPDGSNFTLKIRSTKLEDSAMYFCASSEAGLASNEQFFGPGTRLTVL.

This clonotype was picked up many times. The chain joins TRBV5-6 to TRBJ2-1, with TRBD2 matching over 8 bases. The CDR3 has 14 residues. J gave up 9 bases and V 1 base, and 6 bases lay outside the gene matches. Germline values: CDR1 SGHDT, CDR2 YYEEEE. This chain's CDR3 is CASSLPRGGREQFF. As DNA, the CDR3 is TGTGCCAGCAGCTTGCCCCGGGGGGGCCGTGAGCAGTTCTTC.

This clonotype was seen many times. V gene TRBV24-1 combines with J gene TRBJ2-1; D is undetermined. Germline V gives CDR1 KGHDR, CDR2 SFDVKD. This CDR3 is built from 14 residues. The V end lost 4 bases, the J end lost 0 bases, and 6 bases lay between the germline ends. CDR3: CATSEVGSYNEQFF. The CDR3 coding sequence is TGTGCCACCAGTGAGGTCGGCTCCTACAATGAGCAGTTCTTC.

The CDR3 region is CASSTGQGKETQYF. In DNA form, the CDR3 reads TGTGCCAGCAGTACAGGACAGGGGAAGGAGACCCAGTACTTC. The J gene is TRBJ2-5, the V gene TRBV12-3 or TRBV12-4; 9 bases are a match to TRBD1. Trimming at V came to 5 bases and at J to 5 bases, leaving 6 bases not matched to a gene. CDR3 length: 14 residues.

This clonotype was counted between two and nine times. This sequence joins TRBV16 and TRBJ1-1; D remains unclear. The V and J ends lost 7 bases and 6 bases respectively, with 15 bases between them. This CDR3 spans 13 amino acids. CDR1 is KGHSY and CDR2 is FQNENV in the germline V gene. The CDR3 DNA follows: TGTGCCAGCATCGAGGGAGACGCGGCTGAAGCTTTCTTT. It encodes CASIEGDAAEAFF. Together with reference TRBV16 and TRBJ1-1, the CDR3 gives the full variable domain: GEEVAQTPKHLVRGEGQKAKLYCAPIKGHSYVFWYQQVLKNEFKFLISFQNENVFDETGMPKERFSAKCLPNSPCSLEIQATKLEDSAVYFCASIEGDAAEAFFGQGTRLTVV.

This clonotype occurred a few times. V is TRBV5-1 and J is TRBJ1-2; 7 bases fit TRBD1. The CDR3 contains 15 residues. Looked up from germline, CDR1 is SGHRS and CDR2 is YFSETQ. V was clipped by 4 bases and J by 4 bases; unmatched bases: 10. CDR3 amino acids: CASSPYTGTAYGYTF. CDR3 sequence (DNA): TGCGCCAGCAGCCCCTATACCGGGACAGCCTATGGCTACACCTTC.

Many counts were recorded for this clonotype. V and J are TRBV7-9 and TRBJ1-1; D not resolved. The CDR3 has 14 residues. V was clipped by 5 bases and J by 3 bases, with 13 bases between them. Per germline, CDR1 SEHNR and CDR2 FQNEAQ (reference sequence). Written as DNA, the CDR3 is TGTGCCAGCAGCATCCATGACGGAGACACTGAAGCTTTCTTT. Translated: CASSIHDGDTEAFF.

This clonotype appeared many times. The chain couples TRBV6-2 or TRBV6-3 to TRBJ1-2; D is uncertain. This CDR3 is 13 amino acids long. V lost 6 bases and J 4 bases, leaving 12 bases between the germline ends. Germline assignment: CDR1 MNHEY and CDR2 SVGEGT. The CDR3 nucleotides read TGTGCCAGCAGCCTCCGGACGGCCTATGGCTACACCTTC. Amino acids: CASSLRTAYGYTF.

This clonotype came up many times. The chain combines TRBV28 with TRBJ1-5, with D perhaps TRBD1 (5 bases). Germline values: CDR1 MDHEN, CDR2 SYDVKM. The CDR3 runs to 15 residues. V was clipped by 5 bases and J by 8 bases, with 19 bases between them. The CDR3 coding sequence is TGTGCCAGCAGTCCCCGGGACCGGCACTTTAAGCCCCAGCATTTT. Translated, it gives CASSPRDRHFKPQHF.

In its sample, this clonotype was seen a few times. The chain couples TRBV9 to TRBJ2-1; the D gene is possibly TRBD1 (5 bases). The germline V gene encodes CDR1 SGDLS and CDR2 YYNGEE. The CDR3 is 15 amino acids. Trimming took 0 bases from V and 6 from J, leaving 13 bases between them. CDR3 DNA: TGTGCCAGCAGCGTAGAAGGGGCCCCCCTCAATGAGCAGTTCTTC. This codes for CASSVEGAPLNEQFF.

This clonotype was counted many times. The V gene is TRBV18, the J gene TRBJ2-5; D tentatively fits TRBD1 or TRBD2 (5 bases each). Trimming took 6 bases from V and 2 from J, leaving 13 bases between them. There are 14 residues in the CDR3. Germline CDR1 reads KGHSH; CDR2 reads LQKENI. CDR3 DNA sequence: TGTGCCAGCTCTACCGGGACGGCACAAGAGACCCAGTACTTC. Encoded protein: CASSTGTAQETQYF.

This clonotype showed up just a few times. The V call is TRBV27, the J call TRBJ2-1, with D tentatively TRBD2 (5 bases). Germline V lookup: CDR1 MNHEY, CDR2 SMNVEV (reference sequence). The CDR3 is 15 residues long. V was pared by 2 bases and J by 0 bases, with 8 bases between. The CDR3 is CASSLLGSSYNEQFF. The CDR3 DNA is TGTGCCAGCAGTTTACTAGGGAGCTCCTACAATGAGCAGTTCTTC.

This clonotype was seen only a few times. The rearrangement links TRBV24-1 to TRBJ2-3; 10 bases map to TRBD2. V lost 3 bases to trimming and J lost 2 bases; unmatched junction nucleotides: 4. Looked up from germline, CDR1 is KGHDR and CDR2 is SFDVKD. The CDR3 length is 16 residues. The CDR3, as DNA: TGTGCCACCAGTGATATGACTAGCGGGTACACAGATACGCAGTATTTT. Protein: CATSDMTSGYTDTQYF.

This clonotype has ten or more counts. The J gene is TRBJ2-5, the V gene TRBV5-6; the D gene is possibly TRBD2 (5 bases). There are 13 residues in the CDR3. CDR1 is SGHDT, CDR2 YYEEEE, per germline. The V end was cut by 2 bases, the J end by 3 bases, with 8 bases between. This CDR3 is CASSFGLEETQYF. The DNA of the CDR3 is TGTGCCAGCAGCTTCGGACTCGAAGAGACCCAGTACTTC.

This clonotype was seen at least ten times. The chain combines TRBV28 with TRBJ2-3, with 7 bases identical to TRBD1. This CDR3 has 15 residues. V lost 5 bases and J lost 0; bases outside the gene matches: 5. The germline V gene encodes CDR1 MDHEN and CDR2 SYDVKM. This CDR3 reads CASSPGQISTDTQYF. The CDR3 nucleotides read TGTGCCAGCAGTCCGGGACAGATTAGCACAGATACGCAGTATTTT.

The table lists this clonotype with many counts. The chain couples TRBV27 to TRBJ1-5, with D tentatively TRBD1 (6 bases). Germline assignment: CDR1 MNHEY and CDR2 SMNVEV (reference sequence). The V end was cut by 9 bases, the J end by 0 bases, with 15 bases between. The CDR3 is made up of 15 amino acids. CDR3 region: CASSEDSNSNQPQHF. The CDR3, as DNA: TGTGCCAGTAGTGAGGACAGCAATAGCAATCAGCCCCAGCATTTT.

This clonotype came up many times. The rearrangement uses TRBV20-1 and TRBJ1-6, with D unresolved. Between the trimmed V and J ends, which lost 0 bases and 7 bases, there was a span of 13 bases. The CDR3 covers 15 residues. CDR1 and CDR2 (germline): DFQATT, SNEGSKA (reference sequence). The CDR3 loop is CSARDRRIGNSPLHF. CDR3 bases: TGCAGTGCTAGAGATAGAAGGATAGGGAATTCACCCCTCCACTTT.

This clonotype was recorded many times. This chain uses TRBV19 with TRBJ2-1; D is unclear. V lost 1 base, J lost 5 bases, and 9 bases lay in between. The CDR3 contains 14 residues. From germline, CDR1 is LNHDA and CDR2 SQIVND (reference sequence). Here the CDR3 reads CASSIGGPHNEQFF. CDR3 bases: TGTGCCAGTAGTATAGGCGGACCTCACAATGAGCAGTTCTTC.

This clonotype was seen many times. The V call is TRBV6-5, the J call TRBJ1-4, with D unclear. The germline V gene encodes CDR1 MNHEY and CDR2 SVGAGI. V gave up 2 bases and J gave up 7 bases, with 23 bases separating them. The CDR3 length is 18 residues. The CDR3: CASSYRPFRLQKGEKLFF. The DNA of the CDR3 is TGTGCCAGCAGTTACCGGCCCTTTAGGCTTCAAAAGGGTGAAAAACTGTTTTTT.

This clonotype was detected many times. The rearrangement joins TRBV30 to TRBJ2-3; 7 bases fit TRBD1. This CDR3 region has 13 residues. Germline CDR1 GTSNPN, CDR2 SVGIG (reference sequence). With 7 bases clipped from V and 4 bases from J, the junction kept 8 bases outside the gene matches. This CDR3 is CASGQRRADTQYF. CDR3 nucleotide sequence: TGTGCCTCGGGACAGCGAAGAGCAGATACGCAGTATTTT.

This clonotype appeared many times. V usage is TRBV20-1 and J usage is TRBJ2-1; 9 bases are shared with TRBD2. V lost 4 bases, J lost 8 bases, and 6 bases stayed unmatched. The CDR3 has 13 amino acids. CDR1 and CDR2 (germline): DFQATT, SNEGSKA (reference sequence). This CDR3 reads CSANSGSAYEQFF. The CDR3 bases are TGCAGTGCTAATAGCGGGAGCGCCTATGAGCAGTTCTTC.

V and J are TRBV21-1 and TRBJ1-6. TRBV21-1 has pseudogene status. This CDR3 is 15 amino acids long. CDR3 protein: CASTGRTANNSPLHF. DNA for the CDR3: TGTGCCAGCACCGGGAGGACAGCCAATAATTCACCCCTCCACTTT.

This clonotype was picked up many times. The chain carries TRBV12-3 or TRBV12-4 and TRBJ2-1, with D possibly matching TRBD1 (6 bases). The CDR3 runs 11 residues. Trimming took 7 bases from V and 8 from J, leaving 9 bases between them. CDR3 loop: CASTPGDEQFF. CDR3 coding DNA: TGTGCCAGCACCCCAGGGGATGAGCAGTTCTTC.

The V gene is TRBV18, the J gene TRBJ2-7; a weak D match, TRBD1 (5 bases). Germline values: CDR1 KGHSH, CDR2 LQKENI. CDR3 size: 14 residues. The V and J ends lost 0 bases and 2 bases respectively, with 8 bases between them. Here the CDR3 reads CASSPPGRAYEQYF. In DNA, the CDR3 is TGTGCCAGCTCACCACCAGGCAGGGCCTACGAGCAGTACTTC.

J is TRBJ2-4 and V is TRBV7-2, with D perhaps TRBD1 (6 bases). CDR3 length: 16 residues. Germline V gives CDR1 SGHTA, CDR2 FQGNSA. V dropped 1 base and J dropped 2 bases, with 12 bases sitting between them. Here the CDR3 DNA reads TGTGCCAGCAGCTTAGAACAGGGAGTATCCAAAAACATTCAGTACTTC. It specifies CASSLEQGVSKNIQYF.